A selection of T cell receptor beta chains follows, all from one sample in a study of blood T cell repertoires in COVID-19. Only in-frame clones appear in the TCRdb table, and some are missing; sequencing was by immunoSEQ multiplex PCR. Of 83,000 or so clones in the sample, roughly 86% are singletons; the top ten hold 7.5% to 9.5%. The sequencing sample was made of peripheral blood. The source of these receptors is an elderly man with active or convalescent COVID-19. The CDR3 runs from the conserved cysteine through the conserved F or W. The order of the fields is D gene, J gene, V gene, CDR3 protein. The D gene is left open where the match is weak.

d_gene: -
j_gene: TRBJ1-4
v_gene: TRBV27
CDR3aa: CASSGQTATNEKLFF

d_gene: -
j_gene: TRBJ2-3
v_gene: TRBV5-8
CDR3aa: CASSFGGLGTDTQYF

d_gene: TRBD2
j_gene: TRBJ2-1
v_gene: TRBV12-3/TRBV12-4
CDR3aa: CASKFAGGSEQFF

d_gene: -
j_gene: TRBJ1-2
v_gene: TRBV14
CDR3aa: CASSPGQGGDGYTF

d_gene: TRBD1
j_gene: TRBJ1-2
v_gene: TRBV5-1
CDR3aa: CASSQGQGYGYTF

d_gene: -
j_gene: TRBJ1-5
v_gene: TRBV27
CDR3aa: CASSLGGPNQPQHF

d_gene: TRBD1
j_gene: TRBJ1-5
v_gene: TRBV3-1/TRBV3-2
CDR3aa: CASSLRQGFQPQHF

d_gene: TRBD1
j_gene: TRBJ1-6
v_gene: TRBV5-6
CDR3aa: CASRLTGQGNSPLHF

d_gene: -
j_gene: TRBJ1-1
v_gene: TRBV19
CDR3aa: CASSLGAGPRRNTEAFF

d_gene: TRBD1
j_gene: TRBJ2-3
v_gene: TRBV28
CDR3aa: CASSPQGAGTDTQYF

d_gene: TRBD2
j_gene: TRBJ2-3
v_gene: TRBV6-2/TRBV6-3
CDR3aa: CASSYGTSGSADTQYF

d_gene: -
j_gene: TRBJ1-4
v_gene: TRBV11-2
CDR3aa: CASSSGVANEKLFF

d_gene: -
j_gene: TRBJ1-6
v_gene: TRBV28
CDR3aa: CASSVTGDASPLHF

d_gene: -
j_gene: TRBJ2-2
v_gene: TRBV7-3
CDR3aa: CASSLTFTSGELFF

d_gene: -
j_gene: TRBJ1-2
v_gene: TRBV7-9
CDR3aa: CASSPLADGYTF

d_gene: TRBD1
j_gene: TRBJ1-5
v_gene: TRBV2
CDR3aa: CASTSDRGGNQPQHF

d_gene: TRBD1
j_gene: TRBJ1-2
v_gene: TRBV14
CDR3aa: CASSQDRVYGYTF

d_gene: -
j_gene: TRBJ1-6
v_gene: TRBV18
CDR3aa: CASSPGQDHSPLHF

d_gene: TRBD1
j_gene: TRBJ1-4
v_gene: TRBV18
CDR3aa: CASSAGQATNEKLFF

d_gene: -
j_gene: TRBJ1-2
v_gene: TRBV19
CDR3aa: CASSMRVGGNYGYTF

d_gene: TRBD1
j_gene: TRBJ1-1
v_gene: TRBV30
CDR3aa: CAWGRQGNTEAFF

d_gene: TRBD2
j_gene: TRBJ2-3
v_gene: TRBV5-4
CDR3aa: CASSPRRGRTSTDTQYF

d_gene: -
j_gene: TRBJ1-6
v_gene: TRBV2
CDR3aa: CANSEGHSSYNSPLHF

d_gene: -
j_gene: TRBJ2-3
v_gene: TRBV29-1
CDR3aa: CSAGAGRTDTQYF

d_gene: -
j_gene: TRBJ1-2
v_gene: TRBV2
CDR3aa: CASRTSSGSYGYTF

d_gene: -
j_gene: TRBJ1-1
v_gene: TRBV5-6
CDR3aa: CASSPGTPFRGTEAFF

d_gene: -
j_gene: TRBJ2-3
v_gene: TRBV7-2
CDR3aa: CASSPGLSTDTQYF

d_gene: TRBD1
j_gene: TRBJ1-5
v_gene: TRBV25-1
CDR3aa: CASSKGQGIWQPQHF

d_gene: -
j_gene: TRBJ2-1
v_gene: TRBV24-1
CDR3aa: CATRDSSYNEQFF

d_gene: -
j_gene: TRBJ1-6
v_gene: TRBV21-1
CDR3aa: CASSPKRREHNSPLHF

d_gene: -
j_gene: TRBJ1-5
v_gene: TRBV29-1
CDR3aa: CSVGAGAGPQHF

d_gene: -
j_gene: TRBJ1-1
v_gene: TRBV19
CDR3aa: CASSIDPTLRAFF

d_gene: -
j_gene: TRBJ2-5
v_gene: TRBV9
CDR3aa: CASSPYGGDQETQYF

d_gene: -
j_gene: TRBJ2-2
v_gene: TRBV4-2
CDR3aa: CASSPLVGQNTGELFF

d_gene: TRBD2
j_gene: TRBJ2-1
v_gene: TRBV2
CDR3aa: CASSFYESGSGNEQFF

d_gene: -
j_gene: TRBJ2-5
v_gene: TRBV3-1/TRBV3-2
CDR3aa: CASSPLGGAVGETQYF

d_gene: -
j_gene: TRBJ2-2
v_gene: TRBV2
CDR3aa: CASTNRDANTGELFF

d_gene: -
j_gene: TRBJ1-4
v_gene: TRBV7-2
CDR3aa: CASSRGGKLFF

d_gene: -
j_gene: TRBJ2-3
v_gene: TRBV3-1/TRBV3-2
CDR3aa: CASSQDASADTQYF

d_gene: TRBD1
j_gene: TRBJ2-3
v_gene: TRBV14
CDR3aa: CASSHRDRGARDTQYF

d_gene: -
j_gene: TRBJ1-1
v_gene: TRBV5-4
CDR3aa: CASGDRRGAYTEAFF

d_gene: -
j_gene: TRBJ1-5
v_gene: TRBV29-1
CDR3aa: CSVGGVNQPQHF

d_gene: -
j_gene: TRBJ2-5
v_gene: TRBV19
CDR3aa: CASGQPGTQYF

d_gene: TRBD2
j_gene: TRBJ2-3
v_gene: TRBV2
CDR3aa: CASSELGGGATDTQYF

d_gene: TRBD1
j_gene: TRBJ1-1
v_gene: TRBV5-4
CDR3aa: CASSWDLTGVLSEAFF

d_gene: TRBD1
j_gene: TRBJ2-1
v_gene: TRBV27
CDR3aa: CASSFNRGDEQFF

d_gene: -
j_gene: TRBJ1-5
v_gene: TRBV6-5
CDR3aa: CASGTGRNQPQHF

d_gene: TRBD1
j_gene: TRBJ2-5
v_gene: TRBV6-1
CDR3aa: CASTERYRGGETQYF

d_gene: -
j_gene: TRBJ1-2
v_gene: TRBV6-6
CDR3aa: CASRDSTNYGYTF

d_gene: -
j_gene: TRBJ1-4
v_gene: TRBV7-8
CDR3aa: CASSLWGGGEKLFF